Listed below are T cell receptor beta chains from one sample, sequenced in a study of identical twins. TCRdb reprocessed the 5' RACE reads via MiXCR and lists one record per CDR3 protein. The top ten hold under 2% of the sample, which has about 690,000 distinct CDR3 sequences, around 5.7% seen once. Sequencing was performed on naive T cells sorted from blood. The receptors originated from a man aged 18-30 years in good health. CDR3s include the opening cysteine and the closing phenylalanine or tryptophan. A D gene is named only where the DNA matches it firmly. Size values are once, few and many counts, or a class for expanded clones, and some rows have none.

j_gene	d_gene	len	v_gene	abundance	CDR3nt	CDR3aa
TRBJ2-4	NA	16	TRBV27	many	TGTGCCAGCAGTTTGATGGGGGGGCTAGCCAAAAACATTCAGTACTTC	CASSLMGGLAKNIQYF
TRBJ2-3	NA	12	TRBV27	many	TGTGCCAGCAGTTTCTCCCCCGATACGCAGTATTTT	CASSFSPDTQYF
TRBJ2-4	TRBD2	14	TRBV20-1	few	TGCAGTGCTAGCCCGGGAGGGGCCAAAAACATTCAGTACTTC	CSASPGGAKNIQYF
TRBJ2-3	TRBD2	15	TRBV6-2/TRBV6-3	few	TGTGCCAGCATAGAGCGGGGCAGAGGCGCAGATACGCAGTATTTT	CASIERGRGADTQYF
TRBJ2-5	NA	14	TRBV29-1	NA	TGCAGCGTGGCGGGAGGACAGGGAAAGGAGACCCAGTACTTC	CSVAGGQGKETQYF
TRBJ2-2	NA	18	TRBV30	few	TGTGCCTGGAAATTATCCGACTACCCAAGAGCCCTCGCCGGGGAGCTGTTTTTT	CAWKLSDYPRALAGELFF
TRBJ2-5	NA	13	TRBV7-9	few	TGTGCCAGCAGCCAAGCATTTTCGGAGACCCAGTACTTC	CASSQAFSETQYF
TRBJ2-2	TRBD2	14	TRBV20-1	many	TGCAGTGCTAGAGCTAGCGGGAAGACCGGGGAGCTGTTTTTT	CSARASGKTGELFF
TRBJ1-6	TRBD1	17	TRBV15	many	TGTGCCACCAGCAGAGGTTTACCGGGACAGGGGAATTCACCCCTCCACTTT	CATSRGLPGQGNSPLHF
TRBJ1-1	NA	14	TRBV20-1	many	TGCAGTGCCTTACCGACCTCGGGGGGCACTGAAGCTTTCTTT	CSALPTSGGTEAFF
TRBJ2-5	TRBD2	15	TRBV20-1	many	TGCAGTGCTAGTCCCGGACTAGCGGTTTCAAAGACCCAGTACTTC	CSASPGLAVSKTQYF
TRBJ1-1	TRBD1	12	TRBV12-3/TRBV12-4	many	TGTGCCAGCAGTAAACAGGGGTGGGAAGCTTTCTTT	CASSKQGWEAFF
TRBJ1-1	NA	15	TRBV19	few	TGTGCCAGTAGCATTGGAGGACTGATGAACACTGAAGCTTTCTTT	CASSIGGLMNTEAFF
TRBJ1-6	NA	16	TRBV3-1	few	TGTGCCAGCAGCCAAGATCGGGGGCAGCTAGGTTCACCCCTCCACTTT	CASSQDRGQLGSPLHF
TRBJ2-5	TRBD1	16	TRBV4-1	NA	TGCGCCAGCAGCCACTCCGGGACAGGGGGGGAAGAGACCCAGTACTTC	CASSHSGTGGEETQYF
TRBJ2-7	NA	15	TRBV6-1	NA	TGTGCCAGCAGACAGGGGCAGGGACTCTCCTACGAGCAGTACTTC	CASRQGQGLSYEQYF
TRBJ2-7	NA	13	TRBV27	many	TGTGCCAGCAGTTTAGGGGCCTTCTACGAGCAGTACTTC	CASSLGAFYEQYF
TRBJ1-2	NA	13	TRBV20-1	few	TGCAGTGCGACACACAGGGAGGACTATGGCTACACCTTC	CSATHREDYGYTF
TRBJ2-7	TRBD2	15	TRBV25-1	many	TGTGCCAGCAGTGCCGGGACTAGCGGGACCTACGAGCAGTACTTC	CASSAGTSGTYEQYF
TRBJ2-7	TRBD1	12	TRBV20-1	NA	TGCAGTGCCCCGGGACAGCTATACGAGCAGTACTTC	CSAPGQLYEQYF
TRBJ1-2	NA	13	TRBV28	NA	TGTGCCAGCGGTATACAGGAATGGAATGGCTACACCTTC	CASGIQEWNGYTF
TRBJ2-2	TRBD1	17	TRBV2	few	TGTGCCAGCAGTGATTCAGGGGACAGGGTCTACACCGGGGAGCTGTTTTTT	CASSDSGDRVYTGELFF
TRBJ2-7	NA	16	TRBV11-2	NA	TGTGCCAGCAGCTTGGGCCCAATGGGAGGAGTCTACGAGCAGTACTTC	CASSLGPMGGVYEQYF
TRBJ2-4	NA	15	TRBV12-3/TRBV12-4	few	TGTGCCAGCACAGTCCTAGGGGGAGCCAAAAACATTCAGTACTTC	CASTVLGGAKNIQYF
TRBJ2-2	TRBD1	14	TRBV29-1	many	TGCAGCACCCAGGGCGCAGGGGGAACCGGGGAGCTGTTTTTT	CSTQGAGGTGELFF
TRBJ2-3	NA	16	TRBV7-9	many	TGTGCCAGCAGCCCACTCGGGATGCAGGGGAAAGATACGCAGTATTTT	CASSPLGMQGKDTQYF
TRBJ2-2	NA	15	TRBV20-1	NA	TGCAGTGCTAGTCAGGAGGGGTCGGGGACCGGGGAGCTGTTTTTT	CSASQEGSGTGELFF
TRBJ2-1	NA	13	TRBV14	once	TGTGCCAGCAGCCATACTAATTACAATGAGCAGTTCTTC	CASSHTNYNEQFF
TRBJ2-7	NA	14	TRBV6-1	few	TGTGCCAGCAGTCGGAGAGCGTGGTTCTACGAGCAGTACTTC	CASSRRAWFYEQYF
TRBJ2-5	NA	13	TRBV5-1	many	TGCGCCAGCACTTCGGACCGTGGGGAGACCCAGTACTTC	CASTSDRGETQYF
TRBJ2-5	NA	14	TRBV18	many	TGTGCCAGCTCACCTCCCAAGTACCAAGAGACCCAGTACTTC	CASSPPKYQETQYF
TRBJ2-1	TRBD2	15	TRBV5-4	many	TGTGCCAGCAGCCGCGGGAGTCTGTTAGTTAATGAGCAGTTCTTC	CASSRGSLLVNEQFF
TRBJ2-3	NA	14	TRBV10-2	few	TGCGCCGCCGGAGACCCCACACAGGAAGATACGCAGTATTTT	CAAGDPTQEDTQYF
TRBJ2-1	NA	11	TRBV29-1	many	TGCAGCGTTGAATTGGGGAATGAGCAGTTCTTC	CSVELGNEQFF
TRBJ2-1	TRBD1	15	TRBV28	many	TGTGCCAGCAGTACGCCGGGACAGGGGCCTCATGAGCAGTTCTTC	CASSTPGQGPHEQFF
TRBJ2-5	NA	13	TRBV20-1	many	TGCAGTGCTGGCAGGGTGAACCAAGAGACCCAGTACTTC	CSAGRVNQETQYF
TRBJ2-1	NA	12	TRBV20-1	many	TGCAGTGCCCCGGTGCTAAGCAATGAGCAGTTCTTC	CSAPVLSNEQFF
TRBJ2-1	TRBD1	13	TRBV6-2/TRBV6-3	NA	TGTGCCAGCAGTTACTTACAGCGGGGACAGGGGATCTTC	CASSYLQRGQGIF
TRBJ2-3	NA	14	TRBV11-2	NA	TGTGCCAGCAGCATCACAGGACCGGCCGATACGCAGTATTTT	CASSITGPADTQYF
TRBJ2-7	NA	16	TRBV3-1	once	TGTGCCAGCAGCCAAGGCACCGGGCTCATCCCCCTCGAGCAGTACTTC	CASSQGTGLIPLEQYF
TRBJ2-1	NA	13	TRBV9	many	TGTGCCAGCAAGGCCGAAAGCAACAATGAGCAGTTCTTC	CASKAESNNEQFF
TRBJ1-6	TRBD1	16	TRBV12-3/TRBV12-4	many	TGTGCCAGCAGTCGACAGGGAGGGTCCTATAATTCACCCCTCCACTTT	CASSRQGGSYNSPLHF
TRBJ1-1	NA	15	TRBV3-1	NA	TGTGCCAGCAGCCATTACCAGGGGAAGAACACTGAAGCTTTCTTT	CASSHYQGKNTEAFF
TRBJ2-3	NA	14	TRBV7-9	many	TGTGCCAGCAGCTCACCGGAAGGGGCAGATACGCAGTATTTT	CASSSPEGADTQYF
TRBJ2-1	NA	16	TRBV5-1	NA	TGCGCCAGCAGCTTGGCCCACCTTCCGTACAACAATGAGCAGTTCTTC	CASSLAHLPYNNEQFF
TRBJ2-5	NA	14	TRBV9	few	TGTGCCAGCAGTCCCTCAACTGGTAGGAAGACCCAGTACTTC	CASSPSTGRKTQYF
TRBJ1-2	NA	13	TRBV2	NA	TGTGCCAGCAGGAACGAACAGGGAAGCGGCTACACCTTC	CASRNEQGSGYTF
TRBJ2-7	TRBD1	14	TRBV12-3/TRBV12-4	once	TGTGCCAGCAGTTTAACGAGACAGGGTTACGAGCAGTACTTC	CASSLTRQGYEQYF
TRBJ1-2	NA	13	TRBV14	few	TGTGCCAGCAGCCAAGATCTTGAGGGTGGCTACACCTTC	CASSQDLEGGYTF
TRBJ2-7	TRBD2	14	TRBV9	many	TGTGCCACGCATGCTAGCGGGAGACCCTACGAGCAGTACTTC	CATHASGRPYEQYF
TRBJ2-5	TRBD2	15	TRBV7-2	many	TGTGCCAGCGCCCGACTAGCGGCTTACCAAGAGACCCAGTACTTC	CASARLAAYQETQYF
TRBJ2-3	NA	14	TRBV12-3/TRBV12-4	many	TGTGCCAGCAGTTTTTTGGCCAGCTGGGATACGCAGTATTTT	CASSFLASWDTQYF
TRBJ1-2	TRBD1	14	TRBV12-3/TRBV12-4	few	TGTGCCAGCAGCCAACGGGACAGTTATTATGGCTACACCTTC	CASSQRDSYYGYTF